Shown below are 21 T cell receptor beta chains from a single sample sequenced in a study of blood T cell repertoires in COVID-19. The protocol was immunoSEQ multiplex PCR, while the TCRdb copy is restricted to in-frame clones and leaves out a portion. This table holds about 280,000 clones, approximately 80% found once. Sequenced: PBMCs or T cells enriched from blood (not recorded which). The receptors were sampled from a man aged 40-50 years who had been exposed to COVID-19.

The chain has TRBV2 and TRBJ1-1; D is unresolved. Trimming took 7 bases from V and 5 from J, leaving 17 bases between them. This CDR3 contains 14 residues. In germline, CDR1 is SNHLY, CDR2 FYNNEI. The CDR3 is CASIASWIETEAFF. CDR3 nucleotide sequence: TGTGCCAGCATAGCAAGTTGGATCGAAACTGAAGCTTTCTTT.

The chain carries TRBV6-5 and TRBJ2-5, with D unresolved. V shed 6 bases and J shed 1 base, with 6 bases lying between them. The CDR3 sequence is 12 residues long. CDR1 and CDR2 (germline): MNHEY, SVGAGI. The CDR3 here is CASSPLQETQYF. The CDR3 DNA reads TGTGCCAGCAGCCCCCTCCAAGAGACCCAGTACTTC.

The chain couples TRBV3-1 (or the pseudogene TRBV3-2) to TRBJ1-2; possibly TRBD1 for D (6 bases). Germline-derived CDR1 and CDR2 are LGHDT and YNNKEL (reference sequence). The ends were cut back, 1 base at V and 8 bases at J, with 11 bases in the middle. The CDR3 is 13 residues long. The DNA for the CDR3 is TGTGCCAGCAGCCAAGTAATGGGGGCAGGCTACACCTTC. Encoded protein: CASSQVMGAGYTF.

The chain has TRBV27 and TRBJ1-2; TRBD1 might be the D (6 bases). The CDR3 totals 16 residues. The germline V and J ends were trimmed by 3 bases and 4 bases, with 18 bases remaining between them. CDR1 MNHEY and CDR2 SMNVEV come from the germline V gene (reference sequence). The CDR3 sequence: CASSFLRGAAGYGYTF. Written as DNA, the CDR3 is TGTGCCAGCAGTTTCCTTCGGGGGGCGGCAGGCTATGGCTACACCTTC.

CDR3 amino acids: CAWKVYADTEAFF. As DNA, the CDR3 is TGTGCCTGGAAGGTATATGCGGACACTGAAGCTTTCTTT. V is TRBV30 and J is TRBJ1-1, with D uncertain. V lost 4 bases and J lost 3, with 12 bases in between. Germline CDR1 reads GTSNPN; CDR2 reads SVGIG (reference sequence). There are 13 residues in the CDR3.

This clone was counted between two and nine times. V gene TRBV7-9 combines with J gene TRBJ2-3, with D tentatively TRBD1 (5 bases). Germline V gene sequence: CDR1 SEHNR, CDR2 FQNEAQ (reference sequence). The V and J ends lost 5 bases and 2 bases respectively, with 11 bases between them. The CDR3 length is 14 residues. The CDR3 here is CASSHRQTTDTQYF. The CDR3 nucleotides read TGTGCCAGCAGCCATCGACAGACCACAGATACGCAGTATTTT. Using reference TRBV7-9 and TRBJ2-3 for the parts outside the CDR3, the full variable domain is DTGVSQNPRHKITKRGQNVTFRCDPISEHNRLYWYRQTLGQGPEFLTYFQNEAQLEKSRLLSDRFSAERPKGSFSTLEIQRTEQGDSAMYLCASSHRQTTDTQYFGPGTRLTVL.

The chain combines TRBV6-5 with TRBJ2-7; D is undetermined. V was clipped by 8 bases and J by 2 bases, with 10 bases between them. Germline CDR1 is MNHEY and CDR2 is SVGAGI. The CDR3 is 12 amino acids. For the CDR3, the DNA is TGTGCCAGCCGGGTCAGAACCTACGAGCAGTACTTC. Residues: CASRVRTYEQYF.

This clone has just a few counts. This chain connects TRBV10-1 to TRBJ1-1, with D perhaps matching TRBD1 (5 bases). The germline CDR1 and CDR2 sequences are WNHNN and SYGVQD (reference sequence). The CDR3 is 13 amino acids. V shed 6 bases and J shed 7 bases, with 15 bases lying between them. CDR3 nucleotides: TGCGCCAGCAGCGCCGTTGGAACAGGTGAAGCTTTCTTT. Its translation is CASSAVGTGEAFF.

The DNA for the CDR3 is TGTGCCAGCAGGGAGGTGGTCAATCAGCCCCAGCATTTT. It is translated as CASREVVNQPQHF. The V call is TRBV2, the J call TRBJ1-5; D ambiguous. There are 13 residues in the CDR3. The germline V and J ends were trimmed by 6 bases and 3 bases, with 9 bases remaining between them. From germline, CDR1 is SNHLY and CDR2 FYNNEI.

The CDR3 sequence: CASSLVVSSYNEQFF. Written as DNA, the CDR3 is TGTGCCAGCAGCTTGGTAGTAAGCTCCTACAATGAGCAGTTCTTC. V is TRBV5-6 and J is TRBJ2-1; the D is unclear. CDR3 length equals 15 residues. Germline V gives CDR1 SGHDT, CDR2 YYEEEE. V was cut by 0 bases and J by 0 bases, with 7 bases left in between.

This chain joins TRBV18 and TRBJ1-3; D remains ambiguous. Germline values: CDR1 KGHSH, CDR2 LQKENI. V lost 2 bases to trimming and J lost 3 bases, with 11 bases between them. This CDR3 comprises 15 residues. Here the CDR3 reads CASSPSPGGGNTIYF. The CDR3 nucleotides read TGTGCCAGCTCACCAAGTCCCGGCGGTGGAAACACCATATATTTT. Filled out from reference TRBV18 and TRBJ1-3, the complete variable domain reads NAGVMQNPRHLVRRRGQEARLRCSPMKGHSHVYWYRQLPEEGLKFMVYLQKENIIDESGMPKERFSAEFPKEGPSILRIQQVVRGDSAAYFCASSPSPGGGNTIYFGEGSWLTVV.

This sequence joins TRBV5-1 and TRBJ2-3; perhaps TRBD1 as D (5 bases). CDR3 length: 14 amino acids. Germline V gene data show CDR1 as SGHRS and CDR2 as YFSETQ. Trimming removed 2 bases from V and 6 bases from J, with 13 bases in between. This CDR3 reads CASSFGQLGDTQYF. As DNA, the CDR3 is TGCGCCAGCAGCTTCGGACAACTCGGGGATACGCAGTATTTT.

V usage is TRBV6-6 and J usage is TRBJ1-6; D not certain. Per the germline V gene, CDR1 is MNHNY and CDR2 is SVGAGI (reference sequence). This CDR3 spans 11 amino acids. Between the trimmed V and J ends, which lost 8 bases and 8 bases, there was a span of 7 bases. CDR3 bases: TGTGCCAGCGGTAGAGATTCACCCCTCCACTTT. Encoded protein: CASGRDSPLHF.

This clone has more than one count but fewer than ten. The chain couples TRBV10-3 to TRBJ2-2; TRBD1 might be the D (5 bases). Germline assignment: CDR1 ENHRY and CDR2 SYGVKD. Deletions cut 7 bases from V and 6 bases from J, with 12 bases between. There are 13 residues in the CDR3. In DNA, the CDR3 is TGTGCCATCACCAGGGTAAACGCCGGGGAGCTGTTTTTT. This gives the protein CAITRVNAGELFF.

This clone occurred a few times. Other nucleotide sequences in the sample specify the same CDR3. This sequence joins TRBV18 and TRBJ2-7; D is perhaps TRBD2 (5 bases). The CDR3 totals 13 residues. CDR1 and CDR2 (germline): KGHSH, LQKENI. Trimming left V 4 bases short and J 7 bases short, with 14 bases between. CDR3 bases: TGTGCCAGCTCACAAAGAGCCCGGGAAGAGCAGTACTTC. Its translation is CASSQRAREEQYF. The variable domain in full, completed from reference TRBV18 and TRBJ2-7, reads NAGVMQNPRHLVRRRGQEARLRCSPMKGHSHVYWYRQLPEEGLKFMVYLQKENIIDESGMPKERFSAEFPKEGPSILRIQQVVRGDSAAYFCASSQRAREEQYFGPGTRLTVT.

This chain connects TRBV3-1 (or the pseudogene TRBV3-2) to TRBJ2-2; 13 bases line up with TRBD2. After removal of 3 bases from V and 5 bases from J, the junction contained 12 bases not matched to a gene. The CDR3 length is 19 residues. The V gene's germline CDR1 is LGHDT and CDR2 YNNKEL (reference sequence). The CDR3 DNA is TGTGCCAGCAGCCAGGACCAACTAGCGGGAGGGCCGGGTACCGGGGAGCTGTTTTTT. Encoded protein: CASSQDQLAGGPGTGELFF.

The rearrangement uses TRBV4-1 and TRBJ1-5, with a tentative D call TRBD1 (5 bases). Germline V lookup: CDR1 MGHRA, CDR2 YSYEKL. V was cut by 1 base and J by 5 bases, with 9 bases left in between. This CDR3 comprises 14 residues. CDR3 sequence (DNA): TGCGCCAGCAGCCAAGTGGGGGGGGATCAGCCCCAGCATTTT. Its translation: CASSQVGGDQPQHF.

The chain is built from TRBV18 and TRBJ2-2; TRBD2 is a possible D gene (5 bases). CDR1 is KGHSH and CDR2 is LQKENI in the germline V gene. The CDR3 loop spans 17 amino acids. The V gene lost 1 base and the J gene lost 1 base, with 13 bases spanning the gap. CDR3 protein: CASSPRGSGVNTGELFF. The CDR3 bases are TGTGCCAGCTCACCACGAGGGTCAGGTGTGAACACCGGGGAGCTGTTTTTT. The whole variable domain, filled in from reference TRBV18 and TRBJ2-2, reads NAGVMQNPRHLVRRRGQEARLRCSPMKGHSHVYWYRQLPEEGLKFMVYLQKENIIDESGMPKERFSAEFPKEGPSILRIQQVVRGDSAAYFCASSPRGSGVNTGELFFGEGSRLTVL.

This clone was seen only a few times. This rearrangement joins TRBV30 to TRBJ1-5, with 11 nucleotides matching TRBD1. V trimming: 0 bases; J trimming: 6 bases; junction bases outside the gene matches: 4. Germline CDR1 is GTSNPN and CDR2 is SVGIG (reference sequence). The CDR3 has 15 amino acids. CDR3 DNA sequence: TGTGCCTGGAGTGTTGGACAGGGGGCGGGTCAGCCCCAGCATTTT. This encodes CAWSVGQGAGQPQHF. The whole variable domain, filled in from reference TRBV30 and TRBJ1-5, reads SQTIHQWPATLVQPVGSPLSLECTVEGTSNPNLYWYRQAAGRGLQLLFYSVGIGQISSEVPQNLSASRPQDRQFILSSKKLLLSDSGFYLCAWSVGQGAGQPQHFGDGTRLSIL.

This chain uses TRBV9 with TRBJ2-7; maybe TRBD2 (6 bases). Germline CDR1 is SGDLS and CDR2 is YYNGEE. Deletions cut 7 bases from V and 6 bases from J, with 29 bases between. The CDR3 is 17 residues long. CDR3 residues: CASGVGARDPGGREQYF. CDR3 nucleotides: TGTGCCAGCGGGGTTGGTGCAAGGGACCCCGGGGGTCGCGAGCAGTACTTC. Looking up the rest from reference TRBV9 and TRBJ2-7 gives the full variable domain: DSGVTQTPKHLITATGQRVTLRCSPRSGDLSVYWYQQSLDQGLQFLIQYYNGEERAKGNILERFSAQQFPDLHSELNLSSLELGDSALYFCASGVGARDPGGREQYFGPGTRLTVT.

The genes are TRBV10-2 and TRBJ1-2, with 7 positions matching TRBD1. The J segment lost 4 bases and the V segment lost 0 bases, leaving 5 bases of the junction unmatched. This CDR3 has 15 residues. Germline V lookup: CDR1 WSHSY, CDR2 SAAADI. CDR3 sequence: CASSESKGAAYGYTF. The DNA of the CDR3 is TGCGCCAGCAGTGAGTCAAAGGGGGCCGCCTATGGCTACACCTTC.